This T cell receptor (beta chain) was recovered during a study of radiation and T cells in renal cell carcinoma. Whole-study findings and limits: From baseline, blood top tumor clonotypes peaked at 2 weeks post-radiation. No pretreatment tumor biopsies were available for baseline clonotypes.

Noted time point: blood 4 weeks post-SBRT, at nephrectomy. The sample's treatment: 15 Gy SBRT to primary tumor, nephrectomy 4 weeks later. Nephrectomy followed 15 Gy stereotactic body radiation by 4 weeks. On this clone: What it recognizes is unknown.

Some clones are missing from TCRdb's copy, which holds only in-frame ones; the method was immunoSEQ multiplex PCR. The sample shows roughly 58,000 clones, roughly 80% of them seen only once. The TCR originated in a man aged 60 to 75 with renal cell carcinoma. The sequencing here drew on blood, taken from a patient whose treatment included radiotherapy and nephrectomy.

CDR3 in amino acids: CASSDRAGASYEQYV. CDR3 DNA sequence: TGTGCCAGCAGTGATCGAGCGGGAGCGTCCTACGAGCAGTACGTC. The chain couples TRBV6-1 to TRBJ2-7; TRBD2 matches 8 bases. CDR3 length equals 15 residues. Germline assignment: CDR1 MNHNS and CDR2 SASEGT. The ends lost 3 bases at V and 1 base at J; junction bases unmatched: 5.